This T cell receptor beta chain was found in a study of regulatory T cells in long-lasting Graves disease. Overall study: Those Graves' patients who were newly diagnosed had been on antithyroid drugs under 3 months.

Investigators prepared the TCR beta libraries by applying iRepertoire HTBI primers and Arm-PCR of CDR3 regions. One entry per CDR3 protein results from TCRdb running MiXCR on the multiplex PCR reads. The sample lists 680,000 or so distinct CDR3 sequences, about 16% occurring once. The time point: newly diagnosed GD, antithyroid drugs for less than 3 months. The TCR library was made from RNA that had been extracted from PBMCs in TRIzol. As for this clonotype: Its target is unknown.

CDR3 length equals 16 residues. Trimming removed 3 bases from V and 8 bases from J; junction bases left unmatched: 10. From germline, CDR1 is SNHLY and CDR2 FYNNEI. Regarding the study as a whole: Newly diagnosed disease favored TRBV20-1 and TRBJ2-1 over persistent disease. Samples came from peripheral blood alone, without thyroid tissue.

This sample was shared with a second study, whose subject was T cells in Graves' hyperthyroidism and ophthalmopathy. From that study: Uncontrolled infection, other autoimmune disease, pregnancy or lactation disqualified patients from enrolment.

This chain connects TRBV2 to TRBJ2-1, with TRBD2 matching over 10 bases. The receptor's source is a woman aged 25 to 39 with Graves disease. Sequencing was performed on peripheral blood mononuclear cells (PBMCs), taken at new diagnosis, from a patient treated with antithyroid drugs. CDR3 in DNA: TGTGCCAGCAGTGAGGGGGCTAGCGGGAGAGGCGATGAGCAGTTCTTC. Protein product: CASSEGASGRGDEQFF.